A single sample is the source of the 31 T cell receptor beta chains below, sequenced in a study of Ad26.COV2.S vaccination and SARS-CoV-2 variants. Treatment noted: around 19 received Ad26.COV2.S at low or high dose, single or two shots; about 5 received placebo; per-sample allocation not given. Sampling happened 63 days after the first vaccine or placebo injection. Assay used: immunoSEQ multiplex PCR; TCRdb lists only in-frame clones, some missing. The table includes about 460,000 clones, roughly nine tenths detected once. The specimen comprised peripheral blood, sampled in a trial of Ad26.COV2.S vaccine versus placebo. The source is a person aged 18-65 years who received the Ad26.COV2.S COVID-19 vaccine or a placebo.

The chain has TRBV2 and TRBJ1-2; 9 nucleotides agree with TRBD1. Germline V lookup: CDR1 SNHLY, CDR2 FYNNEI. This CDR3 has 11 amino acids. V was pared by 5 bases and J by 14 bases, with 6 bases of the junction left unmatched. In DNA form, the CDR3 reads TGTGCCAGCAGTTTGGGACAGGGAAGGACCTTC. It encodes CASSLGQGRTF.

This chain connects TRBV5-6 to TRBJ1-1; 7 bases are a match to TRBD1. Germline V gives CDR1 SGHDT, CDR2 YYEEEE. The CDR3 contains 13 residues. V trimming: 3 bases; J trimming: 6 bases; junction bases outside the gene matches: 5. CDR3 amino acids: CASSSYRGAEAFF. CDR3 coding DNA: TGTGCCAGCAGCTCATACAGGGGTGCTGAAGCTTTCTTT.

The chain has TRBV11-2 and TRBJ1-2; no clear D. Germline assignment: CDR1 SGHAT and CDR2 FQNNGV. This CDR3 region has 15 residues. V gave up 1 base and J gave up 3 bases, with 12 bases separating them. For the CDR3, the DNA is TGTGCCAGCAGCTTAGCACAGAAATCCCACTATGGCTACACCTTC. Protein: CASSLAQKSHYGYTF. The full variable domain, in which reference TRBV11-2 and TRBJ1-2 provide the parts outside the CDR3, is EAGVAQSPRYKIIEKRQSVAFWCNPISGHATLYWYQQILGQGPKLLIQFQNNGVVDDSQLPKDRFSAERLKGVDSTLKIQPAKLEDSAVYLCASSLAQKSHYGYTFGSGTRLTVV.

This chain joins TRBV7-2 and TRBJ1-1; D gene uncertain. V was pared by 3 bases and J by 7 bases, with 9 bases between. Looked up from germline, CDR1 is SGHTA and CDR2 is FQGNSA. The CDR3 is 12 residues long. CDR3 loop: CASSFVLREAFF. The CDR3 DNA reads as TGTGCCAGCAGCTTTGTTCTGCGTGAAGCTTTCTTT.

J is TRBJ1-4 and V is TRBV5-1; 7 bases map to TRBD1. Per germline, CDR1 SGHRS and CDR2 YFSETQ. The CDR3 contains 16 residues. V was clipped by 2 bases and J by 5 bases; unmatched bases: 9. The CDR3 here is CASSFGYRGNNEKLFF. CDR3 nucleotide sequence: TGCGCCAGCAGCTTCGGGTACAGGGGCAACAATGAAAAACTGTTTTTT.

This chain uses TRBV28 with TRBJ2-1, with D unclear. The CDR3 has 12 residues. Trimming stripped 5 bases from V and 12 bases from J, with 14 bases between. Germline V gives CDR1 MDHEN, CDR2 SYDVKM. CDR3 sequence reads: CASSLHPWGQFF. The CDR3 DNA reads as TGTGCCAGCAGTCTCCACCCCTGGGGGCAGTTCTTC.

The chain recombines TRBV3-1 (or the pseudogene TRBV3-2) with TRBJ2-1; 13 bases line up with TRBD2. CDR3 length: 15 amino acids. V lost 6 bases, J lost 11 bases, and 10 bases stayed unmatched. The germline V gene has CDR1 LGHDT and CDR2 YNNKEL (reference sequence). The CDR3, as DNA: TGTGCCAGCAGGCCACCGGGACTAGCGGGAAATCAGCAGTTCTTC. Translating it yields CASRPPGLAGNQQFF.

The chain has TRBV6-5 and TRBJ2-2; D unclear. V was shortened by 5 bases and J by 6 bases, with 7 bases between the two germline ends. Germline V gene data show CDR1 as MNHEY and CDR2 as SVGAGI. The CDR3 spans 12 residues. The CDR3 here is CASSRLPGELFF. CDR3 DNA sequence: TGTGCCAGCAGTCGGTTGCCCGGGGAGCTGTTTTTT.

The chain uses TRBV7-3 and TRBJ1-2; D not certain. The CDR3 runs 12 residues. V lost 5 bases, J lost 10 bases, and 14 bases lay in between. CDR1 and CDR2 from the germline V gene are SGHTA and FQGTGA. The DNA of the CDR3 is TGTGCCAGCAGCAACCGGGATCAGGACTACACCTTC. Protein product: CASSNRDQDYTF. Complete variable domain (other parts from reference TRBV7-3 and TRBJ1-2): GAGVSQTPSNKVTEKGKYVELRCDPISGHTALYWYRQSLGQGPEFLIYFQGTGAADDSGLPNDRFFAVRPEGSVSTLKIQRTERGDSAVYLCASSNRDQDYTFGSGTRLTVV.

The chain combines TRBV2 with TRBJ2-1; D is possibly TRBD1 (5 bases). The germline V and J ends were trimmed by 2 bases and 3 bases, with 5 bases remaining between them. From germline, CDR1 is SNHLY and CDR2 FYNNEI. This CDR3 region has 13 residues. CDR3 loop: CASSETGYNEQFF. The CDR3 DNA sequence: TGTGCCAGCAGTGAAACAGGCTACAATGAGCAGTTCTTC.

This sequence joins TRBV10-3 and TRBJ2-3, with 13 bases fitting TRBD2. Germline loops: CDR1 ENHRY, CDR2 SYGVKD. The trim removed 4 bases at V and 2 bases at J, leaving 6 bases unmatched. The CDR3 is made up of 17 amino acids. The CDR3 is CAISVGTSGISTDTQYF. The CDR3 DNA reads TGTGCCATCAGTGTGGGGACTAGCGGGATATCCACAGATACGCAGTATTTT.

This chain links TRBV2 with TRBJ2-1; D is undetermined. V gave up 2 bases and J gave up 6 bases, with 14 bases separating them. Looked up from germline, CDR1 is SNHLY and CDR2 is FYNNEI. The CDR3 runs 15 residues. The DNA for the CDR3 is TGTGCCAGCAGTGAAATAGACGGTGGTGGCAATGAGCAGTTCTTC. Translation gives CASSEIDGGGNEQFF.

This CDR3 is CAWSVRGASPLHF. DNA of the CDR3: TGTGCCTGGAGTGTACGGGGCGCCTCACCCCTCCACTTT. The V call is TRBV30, the J call TRBJ1-6; possible D gene TRBD1, 5 bases. The CDR3 is 13 amino acids. Germline V gene data show CDR1 as GTSNPN and CDR2 as SVGIG (reference sequence). V was clipped by 0 bases and J by 10 bases, with 10 bases between them.

The rearrangement links TRBV5-1 to TRBJ1-1; a possible D gene is TRBD1 (6 bases). The CDR3 is 14 amino acids. Trimming shortened V by 4 bases and J by 4 bases, and 14 bases separated the two germline ends. Germline CDR1 and CDR2: SGHRS and YFSETQ. The CDR3 DNA is TGCGCCAGCAGCGGATCAACAGGGATCACTGAAGCTTTCTTT. Protein: CASSGSTGITEAFF.

CDR3 sequence reads: CASSSGTGTLNQPQHF. The DNA for the CDR3 is TGTGCCAGCAGTTCCGGGACAGGGACCCTTAATCAGCCCCAGCATTTT. The chain employs TRBV27 and TRBJ1-5; 9 bases are shared with TRBD1. Trimming took 4 bases from V and 4 from J; bases not matched to a gene: 8. Germline values: CDR1 MNHEY, CDR2 SMNVEV (reference sequence). The CDR3 loop spans 16 amino acids.

This chain links TRBV27 with TRBJ2-2; D not certain. Per germline, CDR1 MNHEY and CDR2 SMNVEV (reference sequence). The CDR3 is made up of 10 amino acids. V lost 9 bases and J 8 bases, leaving 7 bases between the germline ends. The CDR3 spells CARGLGELFF. The CDR3 nucleotides read TGTGCCAGGGGATTGGGGGAGCTGTTTTTT.

The CDR3 bases are TGTGCCAGCAGTTCAGGGAACCACGAGCAGTACTTC. Translated: CASSSGNHEQYF. V is TRBV12-3 or TRBV12-4 and J is TRBJ2-7, with a tentative D call TRBD1 (5 bases). CDR3 length equals 12 residues. Deletions cut 4 bases from V and 5 bases from J, with 9 bases between.

The chain links TRBV6-5 to TRBJ2-7; 9 bases agree with TRBD1. This CDR3 region has 15 residues. The ends lost 8 bases at V and 0 bases at J; junction bases unmatched: 8. Germline V gene sequence: CDR1 MNHEY, CDR2 SVGAGI. The CDR3, as DNA: TGTGCCAGCCAAATACAGGGGGCACTCTCCTACGAGCAGTACTTC. Protein product: CASQIQGALSYEQYF.

The chain has TRBV30 and TRBJ2-3, with 9 bases fitting TRBD2. With V trimmed by 0 bases and J by 6 bases, 10 bases remained unmatched. The germline V gene encodes CDR1 GTSNPN and CDR2 SVGIG (reference sequence). The CDR3 is 16 amino acids. The CDR3 loop reads CAWSVLSGSMTDTQYF. The CDR3 bases are TGTGCCTGGAGTGTACTTAGCGGGAGTATGACGGATACGCAGTATTTT.

This clone is a singleton in its sample. The chain links TRBV28 to TRBJ2-7; possible D gene TRBD2, 6 bases. Germline lookup yields CDR1 MDHEN and CDR2 SYDVKM. Trimming pared 6 bases from V and 0 bases from J, leaving 15 bases between. This CDR3 contains 15 residues. This chain's CDR3 is CASSPRLATSYEQYF. CDR3 nucleotide sequence: TGTGCCAGCAGCCCTCGCCTAGCGACCTCCTACGAGCAGTACTTC.

Regarding this clone: Other DNA variants within this sample encode the same CDR3. This sequence joins TRBV20-1 and TRBJ2-7; D remains unclear. Germline V lookup: CDR1 DFQATT, CDR2 SNEGSKA (reference sequence). CDR3 length: 11 amino acids. V shed 2 bases and J shed 1 base, with 3 bases lying between them. In nucleotides, the CDR3 is TGCAGTGCTAGACAATCCTACGAGCAGTACTTC. Encoded protein: CSARQSYEQYF.

The gene calls are TRBV6-5 and TRBJ2-7, with 7 bases fitting TRBD2. Looked up from germline, CDR1 is MNHEY and CDR2 is SVGAGI. V lost 6 bases, J lost 2 bases, and 10 bases stayed unmatched. The CDR3 is 15 residues long. The CDR3 sequence: CASRLDRGGPYEQYF. The CDR3 nucleotides are TGTGCCAGCAGACTCGACCGGGGAGGGCCCTACGAGCAGTACTTC.

V is TRBV7-8 and J is TRBJ2-5; a weak D match, TRBD2 (5 bases). V was trimmed by 3 bases and J by 9 bases, leaving 23 bases between them. This CDR3 spans 16 amino acids. Germline V lookup: CDR1 SGHVS, CDR2 FQNEAQ. The CDR3 nucleotides read TGTGCCAGCAGCTTTGAGGGCCCAATAATCGGTGGTGCCCAGTACTTC. Protein sequence: CASSFEGPIIGGAQYF. Supplemented by reference TRBV7-8 and TRBJ2-5, the full variable domain reads GAGVSQSPRYKVAKRGQDVALRCDPISGHVSLFWYQQALGQGPEFLTYFQNEAQLDKSGLPSDRFFAERPEGSVSTLKIQRTQQEDSAVYLCASSFEGPIIGGAQYFGPGTRLLVL.

The rearrangement links TRBV7-6 to TRBJ2-1, with a possible D match to TRBD2 (6 bases). CDR3 size: 14 residues. V was cut by 8 bases and J by 7 bases, with 18 bases left in between. The V gene's germline CDR1 is SGHVS and CDR2 FNYEAQ. The CDR3 sequence: CASVEGLKENEQFF. The CDR3 nucleotides are TGTGCCAGCGTGGAGGGGCTTAAAGAAAATGAGCAGTTCTTC. Full variable domain (remainder filled in from reference TRBV7-6 and TRBJ2-1): GAGVSQSPRYKVTKRGQDVALRCDPISGHVSLYWYRQALGQGPEFLTYFNYEAQQDKSGLPNDRFSAERPEGSISTLTIQRTEQRDSAMYRCASVEGLKENEQFFGPGTRLTVL.

This rearrangement joins TRBV11-3 to TRBJ2-3, with D hard to call. The CDR3 runs 13 residues. Germline V gene data show CDR1 as SGHNT and CDR2 as YENEEA. Between the trimmed V and J ends, which lost 5 bases and 5 bases, there was a span of 11 bases. This CDR3 reads CASSPRLEDTQYF. As DNA, the CDR3 is TGTGCCAGCAGCCCTAGACTTGAAGATACGCAGTATTTT.

This chain uses TRBV5-1 with TRBJ1-3, with D unclear. The CDR3 has 15 residues. Trimming took off 0 bases at V and 1 base at J, with 8 bases between the two ends. Germline V gene data show CDR1 as SGHRS and CDR2 as YFSETQ. CDR3 sequence (DNA): TGCGCCAGCAGCTTGGGGGGAGGATCTGGAAACACCATATATTTT. It encodes CASSLGGGSGNTIYF.

V gene TRBV2 combines with J gene TRBJ2-7, with 8 bases fitting TRBD1. The CDR3 length is 15 residues. V was pared by 6 bases and J by 3 bases, with 10 bases of the junction left unmatched. The germline CDR1 and CDR2 sequences are SNHLY and FYNNEI. The CDR3 region is CASRPGQGAFYEQYF. The CDR3 DNA reads as TGTGCCAGCAGGCCAGGGCAGGGGGCGTTCTACGAGCAGTACTTC.

The table lists this clone with a count of one. This chain connects TRBV6-6 to TRBJ2-1; possible D gene TRBD1, 6 bases. V lost 6 bases to trimming and J lost 0 bases, with 15 bases between them. Germline V gene sequence: CDR1 MNHNY, CDR2 SVGAGI (reference sequence). The CDR3 is 16 amino acids. CDR3 loop: CASRDFKGDSYNEQFF. The CDR3 bases are TGTGCCAGCAGGGACTTTAAGGGGGACTCCTACAATGAGCAGTTCTTC.

V is TRBV6-5 and J is TRBJ2-2; D perhaps matches TRBD2 (5 bases). Germline lookup yields CDR1 MNHEY and CDR2 SVGAGI. The CDR3 sequence is 15 residues long. The V and J ends lost 8 bases and 0 bases respectively, with 13 bases between them. CDR3 sequence reads: CASLAGRTNTGELFF. The CDR3 bases are TGTGCCAGCTTGGCGGGCAGGACGAACACCGGGGAGCTGTTTTTT.

This chain joins TRBV18 and TRBJ1-1; 12 nucleotides agree with TRBD1. There are 16 residues in the CDR3. Trimming removed 3 bases from V and 0 bases from J; junction bases left unmatched: 2. Germline V gives CDR1 KGHSH, CDR2 LQKENI. The CDR3 nucleotides are TGTGCCAGCTCACCGGGACAGGGGGCTTTGAACACTGAAGCTTTCTTT. Translating it yields CASSPGQGALNTEAFF.

This clone was observed a few times. The DNA of the CDR3 is TGTGCCAGCAGCCAAGTCCCAGCTGAAGCTTTCTTT. Translating gives CASSQVPAEAFF. The V call is TRBV3-1 (or the pseudogene TRBV3-2), the J call TRBJ1-1; D is unclear. The CDR3 covers 12 residues. The V end was cut by 1 base, the J end by 6 bases, with 6 bases between. CDR1 LGHDT and CDR2 YNNKEL come from the germline V gene (reference sequence).